This T cell receptor (beta chain) was retrieved from a study of shared clonotypes between healthy human individuals (dated by TCRdb to 2019 to 2021). About the investigation overall: A couple of women and a few men aged 18 to 49 years were included in the cohort. For each donor, CD4 naive and CD4 memory were each run on three plates, CD8 naive on two plates, and CD8 memory on one plate. To increase sequencing depth and limit assay-specific biases, different laboratories used diverse techniques to prepare libraries and sequence TCR repertoires. To estimate repertoire size and how much clonotype sharing occurs between individuals, the study deeply sequenced the blood TCR repertoires of roughly 5 healthy adults. Leukapheresis yielded between about 0.9 and 10 billion PBMCs per donor.

Using the deep immunoSEQ assay, TCR CDR3 regions were amplified from genomic DNA by multiplex PCR. Extracted genomic DNA from each cell subset was spread evenly across all wells of several immunoSEQ 96-well plates, with each plate serving as a replicate. Each replicate PCR for sorted subsets received about 210 ng genomic DNA, equal to about 30,000 T cell genomes. Purified libraries were quantified with a Qubit 3.0 fluorometer, sized on a Bioanalyzer 2100, and re-quantified with the KAPA Library Quantification kit. Every immunoSEQ 96-well plate was sequenced on a dedicated single-read 150-cycle Illumina NextSeq 550 flow cell. The study's processing was this. Because only junctional sequences without quality scores were contained in the immunoSEQ output, filtering matching that applied to full-length reads could not be performed. Sequences were annotated with PyIR, a Python wrapper for IgBLAST v1.9, and V/J genes and CDR3 were assigned using IMGT germline references. Reads with weak V/J assignments (E-value above 1e-6), missing CDR3, stop codons, out-of-frame junctions, or ambiguous translated residues were removed. V3J clonotypes were defined as sequences sharing the same inferred V gene, J gene, and CDR3 amino acid sequence. To compute the percentage overlap between repertoires, the number of shared unique clonotypes was divided by the size of the smaller repertoire. Three approaches were used to assess repertoire richness: RTK rarefaction, the Chao1 estimator, and Recon v2.1 estimates of unobserved clonotypes. Generation probabilities for all TCRbeta clonotypes obtained by the gDNA method from four donors were computed using OLGA. The source is immuneACCESS, and TCRdb retained only in-frame sequences with V and J called. Part of the clones is not carried over; for the studies checked, unresolved V genes explain less than half of this, and the remainder is unexplained. The V and J calls and clone size come from that table; D and trimming were worked out from the DNA. The sample contains 2 million to 3 million clones, approximately 90% of them found a single time. The ten most abundant clones make up 0.14% of the sample.

What the authors observed across the whole study: Estimated clonotype richness was generally larger for naive than for memory subsets. Sampling was restricted to blood, and TCR repertoires in tissue are likely to differ from TCR repertoires in blood. Rarefaction of sorted-subset datasets indicated incomplete sequencing despite the large sequencing depth. The small number of donors limited the genetic and exposure-history diversity represented. Pairwise subsampling indicated that sequencing depth was expected to affect the degree of clonotype sharing among donors. Compared with non-shared clonotypes, the clonotypes found in all four sorted-subset donors had higher generation probabilities. When several donors were compared, the shared fraction of clonotypes was approximately 5% for naive CD4, around 3.6% for naive CD8, 2.3% for memory CD4, and roughly 0.43% for memory CD8.

The junction shows trimming of 3 bases on V and 2 bases on J, and the gene matches do not reach 8 bases of it. The germline V gene encodes CDR1 MDHEN and CDR2 SYDVKM. Including cysteine and phenylalanine, the CDR3 has 16 amino acids. The kept DNA is CDR3 alone, 48 bases in frame from the first base. This clone showed up just once. The target of this receptor is not known. No base quality information exists; no much larger clone differs at one position. The donors were healthy, HIV-negative adults who had no recently reported acute infections or vaccinations. All donors were Caucasian adults living in Nashville, Tennessee, USA. CD4+ T cells were enriched through magnetic negative selection, after which naive cells were positively selected on CD45RA and the remaining negative fraction served as the memory subset. After blood collection by leukapheresis, PBMCs were isolated using Ficoll-Histopaque density gradient centrifugation and then cryopreserved in the vapor phase of liquid nitrogen. Analytical flow cytometry was used to check the purity and quantity of each magnetically sorted T cell population. From each sorted fraction, genomic DNA was isolated and quantified by UV absorbance on a Nanodrop 2000c.

This sequence uses TRBV28 and TRBJ2-3, with 7 junctional bases fitting TRBD2. Sequenced: naive CD4+ T cells sorted from blood. The cell subset or site label corresponds to: CD45RA+ positively selected. This sequence was found in a man younger than 30 in good health. The DNA sequence is TGTGCCAGCAGTTTTGGGCTAGCGGCTCACACAGATACGCAGTATTTT. This is translated as CASSFGLAAHTDTQYF.